This T cell receptor beta chain was captured by sequencing in a study of shared clonotypes between healthy human individuals. This clone showed up just a few times. The CDR3 has 18 amino acids. Germline V gene sequence: CDR1 WSHSY, CDR2 SAAADI. V shed 0 bases, J shed 6 bases, and the junction held 13 bases outside the gene matches. The method was immunoSEQ multiplex PCR; TCRdb's version includes in-frame clones alone and lacks a portion of them. Altogether over a million clones are present, around 78% being singletons, with the ten largest covering 0.6% to 0.7%. The receptor was isolated from a man aged 18 to 29 in good health. Some clones in this sample may be carry-over from other donors' samples. The sample taken for sequencing was memory CD4+ T cells from PBMCs. The subset: CD45RA-negative fraction. The V call is TRBV10-2, the J call TRBJ2-2; 7 bases line up with TRBD2. The DNA for the CDR3 is TGCGCCAGCAGTGAGTCGATTTCCGGACTAGTTACGTCCGGGGAGCTGTTTTTT. It is translated as CASSESISGLVTSGELFF.